Reported below is one T cell receptor (beta chain). This sample is drawn from a study of PD-L1 blockade in urothelial cancer. The germline CDR1 and CDR2 sequences are SGHAT and FQNNGV. The CDR3 contains 14 residues. V lost 5 bases to trimming and J lost 7 bases; unmatched junction nucleotides: 11. Time point described: pretreatment peripheral blood. The data were produced by immunoSEQ multiplex PCR, yet TCRdb's version contains in-frame clones alone and is incomplete. The table lists about 87,000 clones, 84% of them singletons. This specimen consisted of PBMCs, obtained around atezolizumab (anti-PD-L1) treatment. This chain links TRBV11-2 with TRBJ2-7; the match to TRBD2 covers 7 bases. The sequence came from a man between 60 and 75 years old with urothelial cancer. CDR3 in DNA: TGTGCCAGCAGCCTCCTTAAGGGGAGGGCTGAGCAGTACTTC. Its protein product is CASSLLKGRAEQYF. The full variable domain, with the rest looked up from reference TRBV11-2 and TRBJ2-7, is EAGVAQSPRYKIIEKRQSVAFWCNPISGHATLYWYQQILGQGPKLLIQFQNNGVVDDSQLPKDRFSAERLKGVDSTLKIQPAKLEDSAVYLCASSLLKGRAEQYFGPGTRLTVT.